Below are 20 T cell receptor beta chains sequenced from a single sample in a study of blood T cell repertoires in COVID-19. The protocol was immunoSEQ multiplex PCR, while the TCRdb copy is restricted to in-frame clones and leaves out a portion. The table has some 80,000 clones, 65% to 85% seen once; the top ten hold less than 6%. The material sequenced was peripheral blood. These receptors were obtained from a man aged 55 to 70 with active or convalescent COVID-19.

This chain links TRBV5-4 with TRBJ2-7; a weak D match, TRBD1 (5 bases). This CDR3 is 14 amino acids long. The germline CDR1 and CDR2 sequences are SGHNT and YYREEE (reference sequence). V was shortened by 0 bases and J by 1 base, with 8 bases between the two germline ends. The CDR3 sequence: CASSLEGASYEQYF. In DNA, the CDR3 is TGTGCCAGCAGCTTGGAAGGGGCGTCCTACGAGCAGTACTTC.

This chain connects TRBV5-1 to TRBJ2-6, with TRBD1 as a possible D gene (5 bases). The CDR3 is 17 residues long. Trimming pared 5 bases from V and 0 bases from J, leaving 15 bases between. The germline V gene encodes CDR1 SGHRS and CDR2 YFSETQ. CDR3: CASRPGQPNSGANVLTF. The CDR3 DNA follows: TGCGCCAGCAGACCTGGACAACCAAACTCTGGGGCCAACGTCCTGACTTTC.

The chain carries TRBV20-1 and TRBJ1-5; TRBD1 matches 9 bases. Per germline, CDR1 DFQATT and CDR2 SNEGSKA (reference sequence). The CDR3 contains 16 residues. Losses at the gene ends were 3 bases for V and 0 bases for J; bases not matched to a gene: 6. The CDR3 reads CSASGTGSDSNQPQHF. The CDR3 DNA reads TGCAGTGCTAGTGGGACAGGGAGTGATAGCAATCAGCCCCAGCATTTT.

The chain carries TRBV27 and TRBJ1-5, with D perhaps matching TRBD1 (5 bases). The ends were cut back, 6 bases at V and 2 bases at J, with 14 bases in the middle. CDR1 and CDR2 from the germline V gene are MNHEY and SMNVEV (reference sequence). CDR3 size: 15 residues. The CDR3 coding sequence is TGTGCCAGCAGACCCGTTGGGGCAGGCAATCAGCCCCAGCATTTT. Amino acid sequence: CASRPVGAGNQPQHF.

V usage is TRBV9 and J usage is TRBJ2-5; tentatively, D is TRBD2 (6 bases). V was trimmed by 0 bases and J by 5 bases, leaving 14 bases between them. Germline V gene data show CDR1 as SGDLS and CDR2 as YYNGEE. CDR3 size: 15 residues. CDR3 in DNA: TGTGCCAGCAGCGTAGCTGGAGGGCCGGGGGAGACCCAGTACTTC. Its protein product is CASSVAGGPGETQYF.

The chain combines TRBV15 with TRBJ2-5; D perhaps matches TRBD2 (5 bases). The germline V gene encodes CDR1 LNHNV and CDR2 YYDKDF (reference sequence). There are 15 residues in the CDR3. V shed 0 bases and J shed 1 base, with 9 bases lying between them. CDR3: CATSREAAAQETQYF. In nucleotides, the CDR3 is TGTGCCACCAGCAGAGAAGCAGCGGCCCAAGAGACCCAGTACTTC.

The chain carries TRBV5-4 and TRBJ1-1; tentative D call: TRBD1 (6 bases). V lost 1 base and J lost 2, with 15 bases in between. The germline V gene has CDR1 SGHNT and CDR2 YYREEE (reference sequence). This CDR3 spans 16 amino acids. CDR3 sequence: CASSLPQGLRNTEAFF. CDR3 sequence (DNA): TGTGCCAGCAGCTTGCCCCAGGGGCTAAGAAACACTGAAGCTTTCTTT. Full variable domain (remainder filled in from reference TRBV5-4 and TRBJ1-1): ETGVTQSPTHLIKTRGQQVTLRCSSQSGHNTVSWYQQALGQGPQFIFQYYREEENGRGNFPPRFSGLQFPNYSSELNVNALELDDSALYLCASSLPQGLRNTEAFFGQGTRLTVV.

The gene calls are TRBV11-1 and TRBJ1-1; a possible D gene is TRBD1 (6 bases). With 5 bases removed from V and 5 bases from J, the gap between germline ends came to 21 bases. The CDR3 totals 16 residues. Germline V gene lookup returns CDR1 SGHAT and CDR2 FQDESV (reference sequence). CDR3 nucleotides: TGTGCCAGCAGCGCTGCTAGGACAGCTAGTAGGACTGAAGCTTTCTTT. Translation: CASSAARTASRTEAFF.

This chain links TRBV5-1 with TRBJ2-2, with 7 nucleotides matching TRBD2. This CDR3 spans 16 amino acids. CDR1 is SGHRS and CDR2 is YFSETQ in the germline V gene. The J segment lost 4 bases and the V segment lost 0 bases, leaving 6 bases of the junction unmatched. As DNA, the CDR3 is TGCGCCAGCAGCTTGGAAGAGCGGGGCATCACCGGGGAGCTGTTTTTT. Translated, it gives CASSLEERGITGELFF.

V gene TRBV7-8 combines with J gene TRBJ2-2, with 7 nucleotides matching TRBD2. The CDR3 runs to 14 residues. Germline trimming cut 5 bases from V and 7 bases from J; bases unmatched to any gene: 7. Germline V CDR1 and CDR2: SGHVS, FQNEAQ. In DNA form, the CDR3 reads TGTGCCAGCAGCCCGAGACTAGCTATCGGGGAGCTGTTTTTT. Protein sequence: CASSPRLAIGELFF.

The chain combines TRBV5-4 with TRBJ2-5; 8 bases fit TRBD1. Germline CDR1 and CDR2: SGHNT and YYREEE (reference sequence). The length of the CDR3 is 14 residues. The V segment lost 4 bases and the J segment 6 bases; nucleotides outside the gene matches: 8. CDR3 DNA: TGTGCCAGCAGCCCCGGACAGGGCAGGAAGACCCAGTACTTC. This codes for CASSPGQGRKTQYF.

This clone was seen more than once but under ten times. This chain joins TRBV6-6 and TRBJ1-5; TRBD1 might be the D (5 bases). V lost 5 bases and J 2 bases, leaving 19 bases between the germline ends. The CDR3 runs to 17 residues. CDR1 and CDR2 from the germline V gene are MNHNY and SVGAGI (reference sequence). The CDR3 coding sequence is TGTGCCAGCAGTCCCCGGACATCGGGGGGGGGCAATCAGCCCCAGCATTTT. Translation gives CASSPRTSGGGNQPQHF.

The chain recombines TRBV6-5 with TRBJ2-7; 9 bases are a match to TRBD1. CDR3 length equals 14 residues. V lost 2 bases and J lost 5; bases outside the gene matches: 4. Germline V gene data show CDR1 as MNHEY and CDR2 as SVGAGI. For the CDR3, the DNA is TGTGCCAGCAGTTACAGGGACAGGGTGCACGAGCAGTACTTC. Its translation is CASSYRDRVHEQYF.

The CDR3, as DNA: TGTGCCAGCAGTTTACGGGGGGCTGGTCACGGCTACACCTTC. This sequence encodes CASSLRGAGHGYTF. The chain links TRBV27 to TRBJ1-2; D is possibly TRBD1 (6 bases). Trimming removed 2 bases at V and 8 bases at J, with 15 bases between. Germline CDR1 is MNHEY and CDR2 is SMNVEV (reference sequence). This CDR3 has 14 residues.

This chain joins TRBV6-5 and TRBJ2-2, with a tentative D call TRBD1 (5 bases). The germline V gene has CDR1 MNHEY and CDR2 SVGAGI. The CDR3 totals 14 residues. The germline V and J ends were trimmed by 5 bases and 4 bases, with 11 bases remaining between them. CDR3 loop: CASSRDSVTGELFF. As DNA, the CDR3 is TGTGCCAGCAGTCGCGACAGCGTCACCGGGGAGCTGTTTTTT.

This clone was detected once. V is TRBV7-9 and J is TRBJ1-4; maybe TRBD1 (5 bases). There are 17 residues in the CDR3. Trimming left V 3 bases short and J 0 bases short, with 14 bases between. Germline V gene sequence: CDR1 SEHNR, CDR2 FQNEAQ (reference sequence). CDR3 loop: CASSFVLQGATNEKLFF. The CDR3 DNA is TGTGCCAGCAGCTTCGTACTTCAGGGTGCAACTAATGAAAAACTGTTTTTT.

V is TRBV5-5 and J is TRBJ2-2; D possibly corresponds to TRBD1 (6 bases). This CDR3 has 16 residues. Germline CDR1 SGHKS, CDR2 YYEKEE (reference sequence). The V end lost 0 bases, the J end lost 2 bases, and 11 bases lay between the germline ends. CDR3 nucleotides: TGTGCCAGCAGCTTGGTTTTGGGACATAACACCGGGGAGCTGTTTTTT. Encoded protein: CASSLVLGHNTGELFF.

The chain has TRBV6-6 and TRBJ1-1; 7 nucleotides align to TRBD1. This CDR3 spans 14 amino acids. Per the germline V gene, CDR1 is MNHNY and CDR2 is SVGAGI (reference sequence). With V trimmed by 2 bases and J by 10 bases, 10 bases remained unmatched. The CDR3 nucleotides read TGTGCCAGCAGTTACGGACAGGAGCCCCATGGAGCTTTCTTT. Translation gives CASSYGQEPHGAFF.

This rearrangement joins TRBV19 to TRBJ2-3, with a weak D call TRBD1 (6 bases). Looked up from germline, CDR1 is LNHDA and CDR2 is SQIVND (reference sequence). Trimming removed 3 bases from V and 5 bases from J, with 15 bases in between. The CDR3 runs to 15 residues. The CDR3 DNA follows: TGTGCCAGTAGTATGACAGGCCGCGCGGGAGATACGCAGTATTTT. It codes for CASSMTGRAGDTQYF.

This clone was recorded a few times. In nucleotides, the CDR3 is TGTGCCAGCAGCGCGCCCCAACCAGAGACCCAGTACTTC. Residues: CASSAPQPETQYF. The chain links TRBV6-2 or TRBV6-3 to TRBJ2-5; D not resolved. Trimming removed 6 bases at V and 4 bases at J, with 12 bases between. CDR1 is MNHEY and CDR2 is SVGEGT in the germline V gene. This CDR3 comprises 13 residues.